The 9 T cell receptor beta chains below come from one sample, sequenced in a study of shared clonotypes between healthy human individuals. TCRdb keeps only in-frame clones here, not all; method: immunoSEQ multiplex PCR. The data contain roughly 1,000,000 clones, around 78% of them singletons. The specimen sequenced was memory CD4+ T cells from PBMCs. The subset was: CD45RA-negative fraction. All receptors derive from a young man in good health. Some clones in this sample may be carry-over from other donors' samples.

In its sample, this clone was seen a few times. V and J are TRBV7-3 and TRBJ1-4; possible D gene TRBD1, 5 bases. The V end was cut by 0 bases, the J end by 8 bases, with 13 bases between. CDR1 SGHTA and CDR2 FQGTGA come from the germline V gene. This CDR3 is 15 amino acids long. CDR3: CASSLTGGVQEKLFF. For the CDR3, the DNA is TGTGCCAGCAGCTTAACTGGGGGGGTTCAGGAAAAACTGTTTTTT.

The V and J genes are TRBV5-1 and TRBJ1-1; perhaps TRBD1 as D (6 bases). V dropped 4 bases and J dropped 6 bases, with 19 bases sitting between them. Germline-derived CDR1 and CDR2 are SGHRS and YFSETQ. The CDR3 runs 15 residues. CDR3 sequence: CASSPPSTGGAEAFF. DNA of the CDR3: TGCGCCAGCAGCCCCCCCTCGACAGGCGGCGCTGAAGCTTTCTTT. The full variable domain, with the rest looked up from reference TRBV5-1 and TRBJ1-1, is KAGVTQTPRYLIKTRGQQVTLSCSPISGHRSVSWYQQTPGQGLQFLFEYFSETQRNKGNFPGRFSGRQFSNSRSEMNVSTLELGDSALYLCASSPPSTGGAEAFFGQGTRLTVV.

The CDR3 loop is CASSYRDRGDTQYF. The CDR3 DNA sequence: TGCGCCAGCAGCTACCGGGACCGGGGAGATACGCAGTATTTT. The chain employs TRBV5-1 and TRBJ2-3; D tentatively fits TRBD1 or TRBD2 (5 bases each). The V gene's germline CDR1 is SGHRS and CDR2 YFSETQ. The CDR3 sequence is 14 residues long. Trimming stripped 3 bases from V and 5 bases from J, with 13 bases between.

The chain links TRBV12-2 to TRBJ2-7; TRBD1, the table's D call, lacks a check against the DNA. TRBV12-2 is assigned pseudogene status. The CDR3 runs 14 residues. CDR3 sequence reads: CASRLAAHPYEQYF. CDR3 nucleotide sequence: TGTGCAAGTCGCTTAGCGGCCCACCCCTACGAGCAGTACTTC.

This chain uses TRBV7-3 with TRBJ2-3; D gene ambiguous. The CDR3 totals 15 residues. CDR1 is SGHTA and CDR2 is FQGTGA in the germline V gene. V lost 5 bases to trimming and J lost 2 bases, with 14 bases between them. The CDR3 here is CASSPLAATTDTQYF. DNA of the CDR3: TGTGCCAGCAGCCCATTAGCAGCAACCACAGATACGCAGTATTTT.

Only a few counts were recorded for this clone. CDR3: CASSPQQETGYGYTF. Here the CDR3 DNA reads TGTGCCAGCTCACCCCAACAGGAGACTGGGTATGGCTACACCTTC. This chain links TRBV18 with TRBJ1-2; maybe TRBD1 (5 bases). CDR1 and CDR2 from the germline V gene are KGHSH and LQKENI. V lost 3 bases and J 5 bases, leaving 16 bases between the germline ends. The CDR3 is made up of 15 amino acids.

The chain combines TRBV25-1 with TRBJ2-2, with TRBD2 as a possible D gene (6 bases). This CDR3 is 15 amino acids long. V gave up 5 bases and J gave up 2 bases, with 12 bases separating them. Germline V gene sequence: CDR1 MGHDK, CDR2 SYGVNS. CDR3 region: CASSRPGVNTGELFF. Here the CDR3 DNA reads TGTGCCAGCAGTCGACCGGGGGTAAACACCGGGGAGCTGTTTTTT. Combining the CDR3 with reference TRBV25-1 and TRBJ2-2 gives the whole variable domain EADIYQTPRYLVIGTGKKITLECSQTMGHDKMYWYQQDPGMELHLIHYSYGVNSTEKGDLSSESTVSRIRTEHFPLTLESARPSHTSQYLCASSRPGVNTGELFFGEGSRLTVL.

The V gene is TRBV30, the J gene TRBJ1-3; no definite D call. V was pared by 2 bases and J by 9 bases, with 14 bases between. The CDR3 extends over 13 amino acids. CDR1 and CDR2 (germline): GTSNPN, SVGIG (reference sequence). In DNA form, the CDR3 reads TGTGCCTGGAGTTCCTCCCGGATGGGCACCATATATTTT. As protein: CAWSSSRMGTIYF.

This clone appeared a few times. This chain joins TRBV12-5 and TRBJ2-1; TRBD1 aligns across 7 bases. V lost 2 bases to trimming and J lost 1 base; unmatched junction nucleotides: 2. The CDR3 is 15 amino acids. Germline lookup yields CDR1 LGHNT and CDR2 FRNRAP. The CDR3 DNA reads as TGTGCTAGTGGTTTGAGACAGGGATCCTACAATGAGCAGTTCTTC. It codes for CASGLRQGSYNEQFF.